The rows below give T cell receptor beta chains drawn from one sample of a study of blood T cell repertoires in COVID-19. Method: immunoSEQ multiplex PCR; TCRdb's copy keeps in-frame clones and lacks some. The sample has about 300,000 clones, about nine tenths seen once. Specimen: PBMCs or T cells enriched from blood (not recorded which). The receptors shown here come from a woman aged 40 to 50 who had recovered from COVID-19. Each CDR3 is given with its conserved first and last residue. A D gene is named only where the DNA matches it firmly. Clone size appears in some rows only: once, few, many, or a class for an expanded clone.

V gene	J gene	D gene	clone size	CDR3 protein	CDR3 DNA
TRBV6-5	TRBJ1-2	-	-	CASTQQGIYGYTF	TGTGCCAGCACCCAACAGGGCATCTATGGCTACACCTTC
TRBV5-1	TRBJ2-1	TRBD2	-	CASSLGDGGDLSYNEQFF	TGCGCCAGCAGCTTGGGTGACGGGGGGGATCTCTCCTACAATGAGCAGTTCTTC
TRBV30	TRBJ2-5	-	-	CAWGTKTQYF	TGTGCCTGGGGCACAAAGACCCAGTACTTC
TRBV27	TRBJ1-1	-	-	CASSFRVTTEAFF	TGTGCCAGCAGTTTCCGGGTCACCACTGAAGCTTTCTTT
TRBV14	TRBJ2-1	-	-	CASSQPEGSSYNEQFF	TGTGCCAGCAGCCAGCCGGAGGGGAGCTCCTACAATGAGCAGTTCTTC
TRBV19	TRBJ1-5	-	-	CASSLGGTALYSNQPQHF	TGTGCCAGTAGCCTGGGGGGGACGGCCCTTTATAGCAATCAGCCCCAGCATTTT
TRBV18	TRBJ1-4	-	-	CASSPGRSGGEKLFF	TGTGCCAGCTCACCAGGACGGAGCGGGGGGGAAAAACTGTTTTTT
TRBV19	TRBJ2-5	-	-	CASRLTGRETQYF	TGTGCCAGTCGACTCACAGGGCGCGAGACCCAGTACTTC
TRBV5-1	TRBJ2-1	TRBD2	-	CASSLAASGDEQFF	TGCGCCAGCAGCTTGGCGGCTAGCGGCGATGAGCAGTTCTTC
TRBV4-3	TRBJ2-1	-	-	CASSSRLGAAKFF	TGCGCCAGCAGCTCGCGACTGGGAGCAGCTAAGTTCTTC
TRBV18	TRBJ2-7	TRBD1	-	CASSQGTGGNEQYF	TGTGCCAGCTCACAAGGGACAGGGGGCAACGAGCAGTACTTC
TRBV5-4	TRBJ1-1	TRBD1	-	CASSLVGTANTEAFF	TGTGCCAGCAGCTTGGTGGGGACAGCGAACACTGAAGCTTTCTTT
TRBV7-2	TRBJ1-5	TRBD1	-	CASSLGPGTGWDNQPQHF	TGTGCCAGCAGCTTAGGTCCCGGGACAGGGTGGGACAATCAGCCCCAGCATTTT
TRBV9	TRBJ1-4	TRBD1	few	CASSATGSEKLFF	TGTGCCAGCAGCGCGACAGGGTCTGAAAAACTGTTTTTT
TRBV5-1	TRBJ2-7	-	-	CASSPRETTGYVYEQYF	TGCGCCAGCAGCCCCCGAGAAACTACAGGGTATGTATACGAGCAGTACTTC
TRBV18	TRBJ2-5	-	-	CASSPRFGRGDSQETQYF	TGTGCCAGCTCACCAAGGTTCGGGAGAGGAGACTCCCAAGAGACCCAGTACTTC